The 30 T cell receptor beta chains below all came from one sample that was sequenced in a study of T cell responses to AZD1222 COVID-19 vaccine. Data came from immunoSEQ multiplex PCR; TCRdb stores just in-frame clones and leaves some out. Altogether about 170,000 clones are present, 87% being singletons, with the ten largest covering approximately 0.97%. Material: peripheral blood, obtained 28 days after the second AZD1222 dose. These receptors were taken from an adult who received the AZD1222 COVID-19 vaccine.

The chain has TRBV5-1 and TRBJ1-1; unclear D gene. The CDR3 has 15 residues. Trimming took 4 bases from V and 3 from J, leaving 16 bases between them. CDR1 is SGHRS and CDR2 is YFSETQ in the germline V gene. CDR3 in amino acids: CASSKDGVADTEAFF. CDR3 DNA: TGCGCCAGCAGCAAGGACGGGGTTGCGGACACTGAAGCTTTCTTT.

This chain joins TRBV4-2 and TRBJ2-1; perhaps TRBD2 as D (6 bases). The V gene lost 1 base and the J gene lost 3 bases, with 13 bases spanning the gap. Germline lookup yields CDR1 LGHNA and CDR2 YNFKEQ. The CDR3 totals 16 residues. The CDR3 DNA sequence: TGTGCCAGCAGCCAAGTCGATAGGCGGGGCTACAATGAGCAGTTCTTC. The encoded protein is CASSQVDRRGYNEQFF.

The rearrangement joins TRBV6-4 to TRBJ1-6; 8 bases match TRBD1. Germline CDR1 MRHNA, CDR2 SNTAGT. The CDR3 is made up of 15 amino acids. Unmatched junction bases numbered 4, after V lost 2 bases and J lost 7 bases. This CDR3 is CASSDPQGANSPLHF. As DNA, the CDR3 is TGTGCCAGCAGTGACCCCCAGGGGGCGAATTCACCCCTCCACTTT.

The V gene is TRBV7-2, the J gene TRBJ2-5, with D maybe TRBD2 (6 bases). This CDR3 is built from 14 residues. Between the trimmed V and J ends, which lost 1 base and 2 bases, there was a span of 8 bases. Germline CDR1 SGHTA, CDR2 FQGNSA. CDR3 nucleotide sequence: TGTGCCAGCAGCTTAGAACGGGGGCAAGAGACCCAGTACTTC. Its translation is CASSLERGQETQYF.

V usage is TRBV10-1 and J usage is TRBJ1-5; weak D call: TRBD1 (6 bases). Germline CDR1 and CDR2: WNHNN and SYGVQD (reference sequence). The CDR3 consists of 14 residues. Trimming removed 3 bases from V and 4 bases from J, with 10 bases in between. The CDR3 DNA reads as TGCGCCAGCAGTGATCGGGGGGCAAATCAGCCCCAGCATTTT. Encoded protein: CASSDRGANQPQHF.

Here the CDR3 reads CASSMVREAEQYF. CDR3 DNA: TGTGCCAGTAGTATGGTCAGGGAGGCCGAGCAGTACTTC. The gene calls are TRBV19 and TRBJ2-7, with a weak D call TRBD2 (6 bases). Germline-derived CDR1 and CDR2 are LNHDA and SQIVND (reference sequence). V lost 3 bases to trimming and J lost 6 bases, with 12 bases between them. This CDR3 has 13 amino acids.

The chain joins TRBV6-5 to TRBJ1-3, with no clear D. Between the trimmed V and J ends, which lost 8 bases and 0 bases, there was a span of 11 bases. CDR1 is MNHEY, CDR2 SVGAGI, per germline. The CDR3 runs 14 residues. The CDR3 DNA is TGTGCCAGCTCTACCACCAACTCTGGAAACACCATATATTTT. It is translated as CASSTTNSGNTIYF.

This chain joins TRBV7-9 and TRBJ1-2, with 8 bases identical to TRBD1. The V gene's germline CDR1 is SEHNR and CDR2 FQNEAQ (reference sequence). CDR3 length: 17 residues. The V segment lost 5 bases and the J segment 2 bases; nucleotides outside the gene matches: 13. The CDR3 nucleotides are TGTGCCAGCAGCATGGGAAGACAGGGGAAGTTCAACTATGGCTACACCTTC. As protein: CASSMGRQGKFNYGYTF.

The chain employs TRBV5-4 and TRBJ2-1, with 14 bases that match TRBD2. The V and J ends lost 4 bases and 2 bases, in that order; junction bases with no gene match: 5. The germline gives CDR1 SGHNT, CDR2 YYREEE (reference sequence). The CDR3 has 17 residues. The chain's CDR3 is CASSPPGLAGAYNEQFF. The CDR3 coding sequence is TGTGCCAGCAGCCCTCCGGGACTAGCGGGAGCCTACAATGAGCAGTTCTTC.

This chain joins TRBV27 and TRBJ1-5; possible D gene TRBD1, 6 bases. In germline, CDR1 is MNHEY, CDR2 SMNVEV (reference sequence). Trimming removed 4 bases from V and 5 bases from J, with 15 bases in between. The length of the CDR3 is 15 residues. CDR3 loop: CASSSRGADDQPQHF. The DNA for the CDR3 is TGTGCCAGCAGTTCGCGGGGGGCGGACGATCAGCCCCAGCATTTT.

The chain combines TRBV6-2 or TRBV6-3 with TRBJ1-1, with D unresolved. CDR3 length: 14 amino acids. V dropped 2 bases and J dropped 6 bases, with 13 bases sitting between them. Per germline, CDR1 MNHEY and CDR2 SVGEGT. DNA of the CDR3: TGTGCCAGCAGTTACCGTACAGTCTATTCTGAAGCTTTCTTT. Protein product: CASSYRTVYSEAFF.

This chain links TRBV12-5 with TRBJ1-4; no firm D call. Germline lookup yields CDR1 LGHNT and CDR2 FRNRAP. Deletions cut 4 bases from V and 8 bases from J, with 8 bases between. The CDR3 runs 12 residues. The CDR3 DNA is TGTGCTAGTGGTTCAGCGGACGAAAAACTGTTTTTT. It is translated as CASGSADEKLFF.

The V gene is TRBV6-6, the J gene TRBJ2-2; D may be TRBD2 (5 bases). The CDR3 is 16 residues long. Germline V lookup: CDR1 MNHNY, CDR2 SVGAGI (reference sequence). V lost 0 bases to trimming and J lost 5 bases, with 13 bases between them. DNA of the CDR3: TGTGCCAGCAGTTACTCGCCGGCCCCGGGAACCGGGGAGCTGTTTTTT. As protein: CASSYSPAPGTGELFF.

The chain has TRBV11-2 and TRBJ1-2, with D possibly being TRBD1 (5 bases). This CDR3 is built from 15 residues. The V gene's germline CDR1 is SGHAT and CDR2 FQNNGV. The V end lost 1 base, the J end lost 3 bases, and 12 bases lay between the germline ends. Here the CDR3 reads CASSLGPGTDYGYTF. The CDR3 DNA follows: TGTGCCAGCAGCTTAGGTCCCGGGACCGACTATGGCTACACCTTC. Supplemented by reference TRBV11-2 and TRBJ1-2, the full variable domain reads EAGVAQSPRYKIIEKRQSVAFWCNPISGHATLYWYQQILGQGPKLLIQFQNNGVVDDSQLPKDRFSAERLKGVDSTLKIQPAKLEDSAVYLCASSLGPGTDYGYTFGSGTRLTVV.

The J gene is TRBJ2-7, the V gene TRBV11-2, with D tentatively TRBD2 (5 bases). This CDR3 comprises 17 residues. Trimming removed 4 bases from V and 0 bases from J, with 19 bases in between. The germline CDR1 and CDR2 sequences are SGHAT and FQNNGV. CDR3 residues: CASSSRGYSNPSYEQYF. Here the CDR3 DNA reads TGTGCCAGCAGCTCCCGGGGATACAGCAACCCCTCCTACGAGCAGTACTTC.

The J gene is TRBJ1-1, the V gene TRBV7-6, with D possibly matching TRBD1 (5 bases). V was shortened by 4 bases and J by 1 base, with 16 bases between the two germline ends. This CDR3 has 16 residues. In germline, CDR1 is SGHVS, CDR2 FNYEAQ. The CDR3 DNA follows: TGTGCCAGCAGCTCGGGACTCAAGTCCAAGAACACTGAAGCTTTCTTT. This sequence encodes CASSSGLKSKNTEAFF.

This chain joins TRBV5-1 and TRBJ1-2; no definite D call. The V end was cut by 3 bases, the J end by 8 bases, with 20 bases between. CDR3 size: 15 residues. From germline, CDR1 is SGHRS and CDR2 YFSETQ. This CDR3 is CASSWTLTPAEGYTF. The CDR3 nucleotides are TGCGCCAGCAGCTGGACGCTTACCCCTGCGGAAGGCTACACCTTC. Complete variable domain (other parts from reference TRBV5-1 and TRBJ1-2): KAGVTQTPRYLIKTRGQQVTLSCSPISGHRSVSWYQQTPGQGLQFLFEYFSETQRNKGNFPGRFSGRQFSNSRSEMNVSTLELGDSALYLCASSWTLTPAEGYTFGSGTRLTVV.

The chain recombines TRBV30 with TRBJ1-1; possibly TRBD1 for D (5 bases). The CDR3 has 13 residues. Germline V gene data show CDR1 as GTSNPN and CDR2 as SVGIG (reference sequence). V dropped 0 bases and J dropped 1 base, with 6 bases sitting between them. CDR3 in amino acids: CAWSVDRNTEAFF. CDR3 coding DNA: TGTGCCTGGAGTGTTGACAGGAACACTGAAGCTTTCTTT.

The rearrangement joins TRBV4-2 to TRBJ1-2; TRBD1 might be the D (6 bases). Trimming removed 5 bases from V and 7 bases from J, with 11 bases in between. This CDR3 region has 12 residues. Germline V gene sequence: CDR1 LGHNA, CDR2 YNFKEQ. In DNA, the CDR3 is TGTGCCAGCAGCGCTAGAGGGGGTGGCTACACCTTC. Its protein product is CASSARGGGYTF.

V is TRBV27 and J is TRBJ1-2; 8 bases align to TRBD1. There are 16 residues in the CDR3. J gave up 8 bases and V 6 bases, and 17 bases lay outside the gene matches. From germline, CDR1 is MNHEY and CDR2 SMNVEV (reference sequence). The CDR3 sequence is CASSSGTGISSSGYTF. In DNA form, the CDR3 reads TGTGCCAGCAGCTCCGGGACAGGCATCTCATCTTCCGGCTACACCTTC.

This clone was counted a single time. The chain links TRBV10-2 to TRBJ1-5, with 7 bases aligning to TRBD1. This CDR3 is built from 17 residues. V gave up 9 bases and J gave up 7 bases; unmatched junction bases: 21. Looked up from germline, CDR1 is WSHSY and CDR2 is SAAADI. The CDR3 DNA reads as TGCGCCAGGCACAAAGGGACAGTCCCTGGGGCAGTGCAGCCCCAGCATTTT. This sequence encodes CARHKGTVPGAVQPQHF.

The chain joins TRBV5-3 to TRBJ2-3; D uncertain. TRBV5-3 is identified as an open reading frame with a role that is uncertain. CDR3 length equals 12 residues. V was trimmed by 2 bases and J by 1 base, leaving 2 bases between them. CDR3 DNA sequence: TGTGCCAGAAGCTTTCGCACAGATACGCAGTATTTT. Residues: CARSFRTDTQYF.

The CDR3 loop is CASSPGPVLYNSPLHF. CDR3 nucleotide sequence: TGTGCCAGCTCACCGGGCCCGGTCCTGTATAATTCACCCCTCCACTTT. The V call is TRBV18, the J call TRBJ1-6, with unresolved D. The germline gives CDR1 KGHSH, CDR2 LQKENI. The CDR3 extends over 16 amino acids. V lost 3 bases and J 4 bases, leaving 13 bases between the germline ends.

This chain links TRBV7-9 with TRBJ1-1; no clear D. The germline V gene encodes CDR1 SEHNR and CDR2 FQNEAQ (reference sequence). The CDR3 covers 13 residues. Trimming pared 1 base from V and 6 bases from J, leaving 9 bases between. In nucleotides, the CDR3 is TGTGCCAGCAGCTTAGTTTTGGGTGCTGAAGCTTTCTTT. Its translation is CASSLVLGAEAFF.

This sequence joins TRBV7-7 and TRBJ2-7, with 11 bases that match TRBD2. V lost 1 base and J lost 1; bases outside the gene matches: 15. Germline values: CDR1 SSHAT, CDR2 FNYEAQ (reference sequence). The CDR3 covers 20 residues. The CDR3 sequence: CASSLEESSGGISVSYEQYF. CDR3 coding DNA: TGTGCCAGCAGCTTAGAGGAATCTAGCGGGGGGATATCGGTGTCCTACGAGCAGTACTTC.

The sample holds a few counts of this clone. CDR3 DNA sequence: TGTGCCAGCAGTGAAAAGGGACTCTCAGAAAAACTGTTTTTT. This encodes CASSEKGLSEKLFF. The V gene is TRBV6-1, the J gene TRBJ1-4; a weak D match, TRBD1 (5 bases). CDR1 and CDR2 (germline): MNHNS, SASEGT. This CDR3 spans 14 amino acids. Trimming removed 2 bases from V and 8 bases from J, with 12 bases in between.

J is TRBJ1-3 and V is TRBV2; 8 bases match TRBD1. Germline loops: CDR1 SNHLY, CDR2 FYNNEI. The CDR3 runs to 15 residues. V lost 4 bases and J lost 0; bases outside the gene matches: 2. CDR3 sequence reads: CASSGDRPSGNTIYF. The CDR3 DNA sequence: TGTGCCAGCAGTGGGGACAGGCCCTCTGGAAACACCATATATTTT.

This chain uses TRBV4-3 with TRBJ2-6, with D possibly matching TRBD1 (5 bases). Germline V gene sequence: CDR1 LGHNA, CDR2 YSLEER. CDR3 size: 16 residues. Trimming took off 0 bases at V and 2 bases at J, with 8 bases between the two ends. The DNA for the CDR3 is TGCGCCAGCAGCCAAGAGCCCAGGGCTGGGGCCAACGTCCTGACTTTC. It translates to CASSQEPRAGANVLTF.

This chain joins TRBV5-1 and TRBJ2-3; weak D call: TRBD1 (5 bases). Trimming shortened V by 4 bases and J by 3 bases, and 9 bases separated the two germline ends. The V gene's germline CDR1 is SGHRS and CDR2 YFSETQ. CDR3 length: 13 residues. The CDR3 DNA reads TGCGCCAGCAGCCGACAGACGACAGATACGCAGTATTTT. Its protein product is CASSRQTTDTQYF.

The chain employs TRBV18 and TRBJ2-7, with 9 bases that match TRBD1. The CDR3 has 15 amino acids. J was trimmed by 4 bases and V by 4 bases; bases with no gene match: 8. Germline V CDR1 and CDR2: KGHSH, LQKENI. Written as DNA, the CDR3 is TGTGCCAGCTCACTGGGACAGGGTGTAAAGTACGAGCAGTACTTC. This gives the protein CASSLGQGVKYEQYF.